The clone carrying this T cell receptor (beta chain) was recorded a few times. Using its own MiXCR run on the 5' RACE reads, TCRdb lists one record per CDR3 protein. The sample lists more than 85,000 distinct CDR3 sequences, approximately 16% occurring once. The data were taken from a study of T cells of healthy individuals. Germline V CDR1 and CDR2: PRHDT, FYEKMQ (reference sequence). V lost 6 bases and J lost 7, with 10 bases in between. The CDR3 runs to 13 residues. This clonotype was sampled from a human donor in good health. The chain carries TRBV13 and TRBJ1-6; maybe TRBD1 (5 bases). The CDR3, as DNA: TGTGCCAGCAGTTCATCAGGGAATTCACCCCTCCACTTT. Protein product: CASSSSGNSPLHF.